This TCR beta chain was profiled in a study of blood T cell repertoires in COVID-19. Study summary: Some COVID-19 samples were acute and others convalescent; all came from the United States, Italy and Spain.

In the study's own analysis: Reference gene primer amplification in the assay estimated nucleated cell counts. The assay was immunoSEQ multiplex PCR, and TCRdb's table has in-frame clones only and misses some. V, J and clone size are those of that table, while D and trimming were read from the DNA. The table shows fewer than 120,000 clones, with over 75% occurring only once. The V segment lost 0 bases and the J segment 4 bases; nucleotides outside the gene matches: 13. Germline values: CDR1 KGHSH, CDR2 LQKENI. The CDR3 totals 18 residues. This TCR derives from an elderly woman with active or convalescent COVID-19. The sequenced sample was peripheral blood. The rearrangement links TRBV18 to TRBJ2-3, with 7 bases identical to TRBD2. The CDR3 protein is CASSPPMGGSLGADTQYF. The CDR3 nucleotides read TGTGCCAGCTCACCACCGATGGGCGGGAGTTTGGGGGCAGATACGCAGTATTTT. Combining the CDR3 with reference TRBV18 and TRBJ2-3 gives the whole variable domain NAGVMQNPRHLVRRRGQEARLRCSPMKGHSHVYWYRQLPEEGLKFMVYLQKENIIDESGMPKERFSAEFPKEGPSILRIQQVVRGDSAAYFCASSPPMGGSLGADTQYFGPGTRLTVL.